One T cell receptor (beta chain) is described in this entry. Its antigen is currently unknown. Libraries were prepared by immunoSEQ multiplex PCR; TCRdb keeps only in-frame clonotypes and omits some of them. Of 660,000 or so clones listed, roughly 96% are singletons. This record comes from a study of shared clonotypes between healthy human individuals. Germline CDR1 and CDR2: MDHEN and SYDVKM. Between the trimmed V and J ends, which lost 7 bases and 1 base, there was a span of 16 bases. The CDR3 totals 15 residues. Positive CCR7 selection of CD45RO-negative cells yielded the naive CD8 cells, and terminally differentiated effector memory CD45RA+ cells were excluded. The donors were adults (healthy and HIV-negative) with no recent acute infections or vaccinations. Study results and caveats: All-four-donor shared clonotypes had higher generation probabilities than non-shared clonotypes did. An anticipated effect of sequencing depth on clonotype sharing among donors was recognized.

The rearrangement links TRBV28 to TRBJ1-1; D unclear. This TCR was sampled from a woman younger than 45 in good health. The material sequenced was naive CD8+ T cells sorted from blood. The CDR3 loop reads CASTPFREGNTEAFF. The CDR3 nucleotides read TGTGCCAGCACTCCGTTCCGGGAAGGGAACACTGAAGCTTTCTTT.